The 14 T cell receptor beta chains in this list originate from one sample, sequenced in a study of shared clonotypes between healthy human individuals. Data came from immunoSEQ multiplex PCR; TCRdb stores just in-frame clones and leaves some out. There are some 660,000 clones in the sample; more than 70% occur only once, and around 1.8% lies in the top ten. Material for sequencing was memory CD4+ T cells sorted from blood. Subset described: CD45RA-negative fraction. The receptors were gathered from a woman younger than 45 in good health.

This clone was seen a handful of times. The V call is TRBV2, the J call TRBJ1-2; the match to TRBD1 covers 7 bases. V trimming: 4 bases; J trimming: 7 bases; junction bases outside the gene matches: 12. The CDR3 runs 15 residues. The germline V gene encodes CDR1 SNHLY and CDR2 FYNNEI. The CDR3 sequence: CASSVRDSSTSGYTF. The CDR3 DNA follows: TGTGCCAGCAGTGTCCGGGACAGCTCAACGAGTGGCTACACCTTC.

This clone was seen once. J is TRBJ2-7 and V is TRBV4-1, with 7 bases lining up with TRBD1. From germline, CDR1 is MGHRA and CDR2 YSYEKL. CDR3 size: 13 residues. V lost 4 bases, J lost 3 bases, and 3 bases stayed unmatched. Here the CDR3 DNA reads TGCGCCAGCAGCCGGACAGGTGACTACGAGCAGTACTTC. Its protein is CASSRTGDYEQYF.

Worth noting for this clone: Being one base from a much bigger clone, this may be a read error. V and J are TRBV6-5 and TRBJ1-2; D may be TRBD1 (6 bases). Trimming removed 6 bases at V and 4 bases at J, with 9 bases between. In germline, CDR1 is MNHEY, CDR2 SVGAGI. This CDR3 is built from 12 residues. Here the CDR3 DNA reads TGTGCCAGCAGCCGGGACATCTATGGCTACACCTTC. Translated: CASSRDIYGYTF.

The chain is built from TRBV5-1 and TRBJ2-2; D is uncertain. V was clipped by 4 bases and J by 0 bases, with 13 bases between them. CDR3 length: 16 amino acids. Germline CDR1 and CDR2: SGHRS and YFSETQ. The CDR3 nucleotides read TGCGCCAGCAGCCCGGAACGGCCATCGAACACCGGGGAGCTGTTTTTT. Its protein product is CASSPERPSNTGELFF.

The chain has TRBV25-1 and TRBJ2-7; 9 nucleotides match TRBD2. The trim removed 6 bases at V and 3 bases at J, leaving 6 bases unmatched. CDR1 is MGHDK and CDR2 is SYGVNS in the germline V gene. This CDR3 is built from 14 residues. CDR3 bases: TGTGCCAGCAGCCCTAGCGGGATCGTCTACGAGCAGTACTTC. It encodes CASSPSGIVYEQYF.

V gene TRBV5-1 combines with J gene TRBJ1-2, with D hard to call. The CDR3 length is 15 residues. The germline V gene has CDR1 SGHRS and CDR2 YFSETQ. V lost 0 bases to trimming and J lost 4 bases, with 13 bases between them. CDR3 residues: CASSLGSGEIYGYTF. The CDR3, as DNA: TGCGCCAGCAGCTTGGGCTCAGGTGAAATCTATGGCTACACCTTC.

In this sample, this clone turned up many times. V is TRBV21-1 and J is TRBJ1-1; the D segment call TRBD1 is taken from the table without a DNA check. TRBV21-1 is designated a pseudogene. This CDR3 region has 17 residues. The chain's CDR3 is CASSLKGRGQGWGEAFF. CDR3 coding DNA: TGTGCCAGCAGCCTAAAGGGAAGGGGACAGGGATGGGGTGAAGCTTTCTTT.

The CDR3 spells CASSTKPGLAAYEQYF. The CDR3 coding sequence is TGTGCCAGCAGTACCAAACCGGGACTAGCGGCCTACGAGCAGTACTTC. V usage is TRBV27 and J usage is TRBJ2-7; the match to TRBD2 covers 11 bases. In germline, CDR1 is MNHEY, CDR2 SMNVEV (reference sequence). The CDR3 totals 16 residues. The trim removed 5 bases at V and 2 bases at J, leaving 8 bases unmatched.

This clone occurred once. V is TRBV25-1 and J is TRBJ1-5; D is perhaps TRBD1 (5 bases). Trimming shortened V by 6 bases and J by 5 bases, and 17 bases separated the two germline ends. Germline V gives CDR1 MGHDK, CDR2 SYGVNS. There are 15 residues in the CDR3. DNA for the CDR3: TGTGCCAGCAGCGGCAACGGGGGTTGGGATCAGCCCCAGCATTTT. Its protein is CASSGNGGWDQPQHF.

This clone turned up a few times. The chain employs TRBV2 and TRBJ2-5; D may be TRBD1 or TRBD2 (5 bases each). Germline assignment: CDR1 SNHLY and CDR2 FYNNEI. The CDR3 totals 14 residues. V lost 5 bases and J 7 bases, leaving 17 bases between the germline ends. CDR3 in DNA: TGTGCCAGCAGTCCACAGACGGGGCCGGGGACCCAGTACTTC. This codes for CASSPQTGPGTQYF.

This chain joins TRBV9 and TRBJ1-2, with D perhaps TRBD1 (6 bases). The CDR3 is made up of 16 amino acids. Germline CDR1 SGDLS, CDR2 YYNGEE. Between the trimmed V and J ends, which lost 0 bases and 8 bases, there was a span of 20 bases. Here the CDR3 reads CASSVGSQGNLGGYTF. The CDR3 DNA reads as TGTGCCAGCAGCGTAGGATCACAGGGTAATCTCGGGGGCTACACCTTC.

The table lists this clone with a count of one. The chain joins TRBV18 to TRBJ1-4; D is unresolved. This CDR3 is 12 amino acids long. With 6 bases removed from V and 2 bases from J, the gap between germline ends came to 4 bases. Germline V gives CDR1 KGHSH, CDR2 LQKENI. CDR3 protein: CASSGTNEKLFF. CDR3 nucleotide sequence: TGTGCCAGCTCCGGGACTAATGAAAAACTGTTTTTT.

CDR3 DNA sequence: TGCGCCAGCAGCCCCGGTTTCCCTGGGTCCTACAATGAGCAGTTCTTC. It translates to CASSPGFPGSYNEQFF. The chain couples TRBV5-1 to TRBJ2-1; D call uncertain. Germline V gene lookup returns CDR1 SGHRS and CDR2 YFSETQ. The CDR3 consists of 16 residues. V was trimmed by 4 bases and J by 1 base, leaving 15 bases between them.

This clone has a handful of counts. The chain has TRBV7-7 and TRBJ2-7; 10 nucleotides agree with TRBD1. The ends lost 1 base at V and 1 base at J; junction bases unmatched: 13. The germline V gene has CDR1 SSHAT and CDR2 FNYEAQ (reference sequence). CDR3 size: 19 residues. CDR3 bases: TGTGCCAGCAGCTTAGAAGGGACAGGGGAGTCTTGCGGGTCCTACGAGCAGTACTTC. This encodes CASSLEGTGESCGSYEQYF.